Shown below are 8 T cell receptor beta chains from a single sample sequenced in a study of shared clonotypes between healthy human individuals. In the naive CD8 group, cells lacked CD45RO and were positively selected for CCR7, so terminally differentiated effector memory CD45RA+ cells were left out. The method was immunoSEQ multiplex PCR; TCRdb's version includes in-frame clones alone and lacks a portion of them. The data contain about 600,000 clones, roughly 98% of them singletons. The specimen sequenced was naive CD8+ T cells sorted from blood. These receptors all come from a man under 40 in good health.

The rearrangement joins TRBV28 to TRBJ2-7, with unresolved D. Germline CDR1 reads MDHEN; CDR2 reads SYDVKM. This CDR3 has 14 residues. V lost 2 bases, J lost 0 bases, and 8 bases lay in between. For the CDR3, the DNA is TGTGCCAGCAGTTTAGTCGGGCGCTCCTACGAGCAGTACTTC. As protein: CASSLVGRSYEQYF.

V gene TRBV7-9 combines with J gene TRBJ2-1; D remains ambiguous. The CDR3 runs 13 residues. The V end was cut by 1 base, the J end by 4 bases, with 5 bases between. The germline V gene has CDR1 SEHNR and CDR2 FQNEAQ (reference sequence). The CDR3 DNA reads TGTGCCAGCAGCTTAGTGTCTTACAATGAGCAGTTCTTC. It is translated as CASSLVSYNEQFF. The entire variable domain, with the rest obtained from reference TRBV7-9 and TRBJ2-1, is as follows: DTGVSQNPRHKITKRGQNVTFRCDPISEHNRLYWYRQTLGQGPEFLTYFQNEAQLEKSRLLSDRFSAERPKGSFSTLEIQRTEQGDSAMYLCASSLVSYNEQFFGPGTRLTVL.

V usage is TRBV5-1 and J usage is TRBJ2-3; no definite D call. CDR3 length: 13 residues. Trimming pared 3 bases from V and 1 base from J, leaving 6 bases between. CDR1 and CDR2 (germline): SGHRS, YFSETQ. This CDR3 reads CASSSFGTDTQYF. The CDR3 nucleotides read TGCGCCAGCAGCTCTTTTGGCACAGATACGCAGTATTTT.

Here the CDR3 DNA reads TGTGCCAGCAGCTTAGGAACGAACCAAGAGACCCAGTACTTC. Protein: CASSLGTNQETQYF. The V call is TRBV11-2, the J call TRBJ2-5, with D hard to call. The CDR3 has 14 amino acids. Germline CDR1 is SGHAT and CDR2 is FQNNGV. With 1 base removed from V and 0 bases from J, the gap between germline ends came to 6 bases.

The genes are TRBV28 and TRBJ2-2; D not resolved. This CDR3 spans 14 amino acids. CDR1 is MDHEN, CDR2 SYDVKM, per germline. The V end was cut by 4 bases, the J end by 1 base, with 7 bases between. Here the CDR3 DNA reads TGTGCCAGCAGTTCGGGCGAGAACACCGGGGAGCTGTTTTTT. This codes for CASSSGENTGELFF.

This sequence joins TRBV9 and TRBJ2-1; 9 nucleotides match TRBD2. CDR3 length: 15 residues. Germline values: CDR1 SGDLS, CDR2 YYNGEE. V was clipped by 3 bases and J by 8 bases; unmatched bases: 9. As DNA, the CDR3 is TGTGCCAGCAGCGAGGGGAGCGGGAGGATCTATGAGCAGTTCTTC. It translates to CASSEGSGRIYEQFF.

The chain carries TRBV7-9 and TRBJ1-2; no clear D. This CDR3 has 15 amino acids. Germline CDR1 is SEHNR and CDR2 is FQNEAQ (reference sequence). Trimming stripped 5 bases from V and 2 bases from J, with 15 bases between. CDR3 sequence (DNA): TGTGCCAGCAGCCCAACCGGCCAAAGGAACTATGGCTACACCTTC. Its translation is CASSPTGQRNYGYTF.

This clone appeared a single time. The chain joins TRBV7-6 to TRBJ2-3; TRBD2 matches 8 bases. CDR1 and CDR2 from the germline V gene are SGHVS and FNYEAQ. This CDR3 is 16 amino acids long. Losses at the gene ends were 5 bases for V and 4 bases for J; bases not matched to a gene: 11. Here the CDR3 DNA reads TGTGCCAGCAGCCACGGTGAGCGGGAGATTCCAGATACGCAGTATTTT. Its translation: CASSHGEREIPDTQYF.